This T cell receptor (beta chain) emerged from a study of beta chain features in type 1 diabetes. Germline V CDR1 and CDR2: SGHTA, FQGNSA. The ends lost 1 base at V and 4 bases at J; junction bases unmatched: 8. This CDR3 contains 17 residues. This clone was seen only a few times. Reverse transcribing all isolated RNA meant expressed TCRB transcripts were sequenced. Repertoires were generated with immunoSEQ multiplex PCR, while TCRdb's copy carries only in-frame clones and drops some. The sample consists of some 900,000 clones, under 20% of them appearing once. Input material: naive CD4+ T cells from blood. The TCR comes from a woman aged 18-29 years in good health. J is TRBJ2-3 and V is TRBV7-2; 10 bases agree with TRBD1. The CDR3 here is CASSLVSLTGGADTQYF. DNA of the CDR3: TGTGCCAGCAGCTTAGTTAGTCTGACAGGGGGCGCAGATACGCAGTATTTT.